One sample yielded the 5 T cell receptor beta chains listed below, sequenced in a study of spatial heterogeneity in lung cancer (dated by TCRdb to the late 2010s). What the study reported, not specific to this receptor: A correlation was observed between the number of expanded intratumoral alpha and beta TCRs and the tumor nonsynonymous mutation count.

Read against the paper, the sample's time point label means: sample taken at primary tumor resection. Library creation used 5' RACE. Sequenced using a NextSeq 500. TCRdb reprocessing: public reads trimmed at Q25 with fastp, clones called with MiXCR, in-frame beta chains kept. Every entry covers one CDR3 protein and lists the most common genes and DNA from its rows. The sample has more than 10,000 distinct CDR3 sequences on record, approximately 3% of them singletons. The top ten clonotypes cover roughly a sixth of the sample. The antigens for these receptors are not known. This material consisted of lung tumor tissue, taken at surgery. The receptor source for this set is a male donor with early-stage non-small cell lung cancer.

In its sample, this clonotype ranks as medium-sized. The chain joins TRBV20-1 to TRBJ2-5, with D unresolved. The CDR3 covers 12 residues. Germline CDR1 and CDR2: DFQATT and SNEGSKA (reference sequence). V lost 6 bases and J 5 bases, leaving 13 bases between the germline ends. CDR3 nucleotide sequence: TGCAGTGCGCTGGACGGCCCGGAGACCCAGTACTTC. This sequence encodes CSALDGPETQYF.

This clonotype has at least ten counts. J is TRBJ1-5 and V is TRBV28, with D perhaps TRBD1 (5 bases). There are 13 residues in the CDR3. V was shortened by 7 bases and J by 1 base, with 8 bases between the two germline ends. The germline V gene encodes CDR1 MDHEN and CDR2 SYDVKM. The CDR3 DNA sequence: TGTGCCAGCACCCGGGACAGCAATCAGCCCCAGCATTTT. As protein: CASTRDSNQPQHF.

By sample fraction, this clonotype is medium-sized (0.01 to 0.1%). V is TRBV28 and J is TRBJ2-7; D unresolved. CDR1 MDHEN and CDR2 SYDVKM come from the germline V gene. This CDR3 contains 13 residues. The V and J ends lost 4 bases and 3 bases respectively, with 10 bases between them. CDR3 region: CASSYPPLYEQYF. CDR3 in DNA: TGTGCCAGCAGTTACCCCCCGCTCTACGAGCAGTACTTC.

This clonotype appeared many times. This sequence joins TRBV7-2 and TRBJ2-1; tentative D call: TRBD1 (6 bases). The CDR3 is 17 residues long. V was trimmed by 5 bases and J by 0 bases, leaving 17 bases between them. The germline V gene encodes CDR1 SGHTA and CDR2 FQGNSA. The CDR3 coding sequence is TGTGCCAGCAGCCAAACCAGGGACACTAGCTCCTACAATGAGCAGTTCTTC. This gives the protein CASSQTRDTSSYNEQFF.

This clonotype was seen many times. This sequence joins TRBV3-1 and TRBJ2-5; D is undetermined. V was shortened by 4 bases and J by 14 bases, with 14 bases between the two germline ends. CDR1 is LGHDT, CDR2 YNNKEL, per germline (reference sequence). The CDR3 spans 11 residues. The CDR3 protein is CASSLESDFYF. As DNA, the CDR3 is TGTGCCAGCAGCCTAGAAAGCGACTTTTACTTC.